This TCR beta chain was sequenced in a study of T cells in Graves' hyperthyroidism and ophthalmopathy. General study results and limits: Ophthalmopathy and stable hyperthyroidism were told apart by a 13 V-J model. Among clonotypes expanded in thyroid above 0.001, most were also found in blood.

Exclusion followed for patients with uncontrolled infection, other autoimmune disease, pregnancy or lactation. RNA transcripts served as the template for amplifying TCR beta CDR3 regions. HTBI primers were the set used in a first-round RT-PCR of the TCR CDR3. From the multiplex PCR reads, TCRdb called clonotypes with MiXCR, one entry per CDR3 protein. Among roughly 500,000 distinct CDR3 sequences, over 35% were seen once, and the ten largest hold about 45%. V lost 4 bases and J 6 bases, leaving 10 bases between the germline ends. This CDR3 spans 12 amino acids. The germline CDR1 and CDR2 sequences are ENHRY and SYGVKD. This clonotype has more than one count but fewer than ten. The target antigen is unknown.

The sequence came from an adult woman with Graves' disease, either hyperthyroidism or ophthalmopathy (not recorded which). Sequencing was performed on peripheral blood or thyroid tissue (not recorded which). J is TRBJ2-7 and V is TRBV10-3; perhaps TRBD1 as D (5 bases). CDR3 nucleotides: TGTGCCATCAGTGTTCAGGGATTCGAGCAGTACTTC. This gives the protein CAISVQGFEQYF.